The sequence of this T cell receptor (beta chain) was determined in a study of tumor-infiltrating lymphocytes in localized non-small cell lung cancer. Turning to the study itself: Tumor tissue and non-adjacent uninvolved lung came from each patient. General study results and limits: Immunotypes IM1 and IM2 had similar TCR-derived T-cell fractions. Tumor T-cell fraction from TCR sequencing was not associated with recurrence-free survival (p = 0.61).

This clone occurred a few times. Its antigen is unknown. Produced via immunoSEQ multiplex PCR; TCRdb's table is partial and in-frame only. There are about 12,000 clones in the sample; 75% to 90% occur only once, and around 13% lies in the top ten. The sequenced material came from lung tumor tissue. The receptor was isolated from a human donor with non-small cell lung cancer.

CDR3 in amino acids: CASSFSWQGAYEQYF. CDR3 bases: TGTGCCAGCAGCTTCAGTTGGCAGGGGGCTTACGAGCAGTACTTC. The chain couples TRBV5-5 to TRBJ2-7, with 8 bases fitting TRBD1. Germline-derived CDR1 and CDR2 are SGHKS and YYEKEE (reference sequence). The junction had 8 bases not matched to a gene; V was cut back by 2 bases and J by 4 bases. The CDR3 is 15 residues long.